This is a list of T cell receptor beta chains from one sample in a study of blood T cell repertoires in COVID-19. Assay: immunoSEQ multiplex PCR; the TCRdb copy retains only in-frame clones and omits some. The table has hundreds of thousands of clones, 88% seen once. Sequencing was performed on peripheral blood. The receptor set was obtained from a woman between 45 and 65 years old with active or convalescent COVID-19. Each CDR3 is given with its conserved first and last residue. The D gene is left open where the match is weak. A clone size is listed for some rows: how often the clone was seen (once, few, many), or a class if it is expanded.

CDR3: CASSLAAGAKNIQYF; DNA: TGTGCCAGCAGCTTAGCCGCAGGCGCCAAAAACATTCAGTACTTC; size: NA; J: TRBJ2-4; V: TRBV7-2; length: 15; D: NA
CDR3: CASSLFTPVREGNEQFF; DNA: TGTGCCAGCAGTTTGTTTACCCCAGTTCGGGAAGGCAATGAGCAGTTCTTC; size: NA; J: TRBJ2-1; V: TRBV28; length: 17; D: NA
CDR3: CASSYVRGRGEAFF; DNA: TGTGCCAGCAGTTACGTCCGCGGAAGAGGTGAAGCTTTCTTT; size: NA; J: TRBJ1-1; V: TRBV6-2/TRBV6-3; length: 14; D: NA
CDR3: CSVDAGGGQPQHF; DNA: TGCAGCGTTGACGCCGGGGGTGGTCAGCCCCAGCATTTT; size: NA; J: TRBJ1-5; V: TRBV29-1; length: 13; D: NA
CDR3: CASSYLQGNSPLHF; DNA: TGTGCCAGCAGTTACCTACAGGGCAATTCACCCCTCCACTTT; size: few; J: TRBJ1-6; V: TRBV6-6; length: 14; D: NA
CDR3: CASRPGGYNEQFF; DNA: TGTGCCAGCAGGCCGGGGGGGTACAATGAGCAGTTCTTC; size: few; J: TRBJ2-1; V: TRBV6-5; length: 13; D: TRBD2
CDR3: CASSRDRVHEQYF; DNA: TGTGCCAGCAGCCGCGACAGGGTCCACGAGCAGTACTTC; size: NA; J: TRBJ2-7; V: TRBV6-5; length: 13; D: TRBD1
CDR3: CASSLSAGRNEQFF; DNA: TGTGCCAGCAGCTTGTCCGCAGGGAGGAATGAGCAGTTCTTC; size: NA; J: TRBJ2-1; V: TRBV5-6; length: 14; D: NA
CDR3: CASTVRSSYNSPLHF; DNA: TGTGCCAGCACGGTTCGGAGCTCCTATAATTCACCCCTCCACTTT; size: NA; J: TRBJ1-6; V: TRBV19; length: 15; D: NA
CDR3: CAVQGPQRGETQYF; DNA: TGTGCCGTACAGGGACCCCAACGAGGAGAGACCCAGTACTTC; size: NA; J: TRBJ2-5; V: TRBV5-4; length: 14; D: NA
CDR3: CSVRQGRGEQYF; DNA: TGCAGCGTTCGACAGGGTAGGGGCGAGCAGTACTTC; size: NA; J: TRBJ2-7; V: TRBV29-1; length: 12; D: TRBD1
CDR3: CAWSSGQRSGELFF; DNA: TGTGCCTGGAGTTCCGGACAGAGGTCCGGGGAGCTGTTTTTT; size: NA; J: TRBJ2-2; V: TRBV30; length: 14; D: NA
CDR3: CATSRDRQSGQPQHF; DNA: TGTGCCACCAGCAGAGATCGGCAGTCAGGTCAGCCCCAGCATTTT; size: NA; J: TRBJ1-5; V: TRBV15; length: 15; D: NA
CDR3: CASSDRQTGRGTEAFF; DNA: TGTGCCAGCAGCGACCGACAGACAGGGCGGGGTACTGAAGCTTTCTTT; size: NA; J: TRBJ1-1; V: TRBV9; length: 16; D: TRBD1
CDR3: CASSLGSHTDTQYF; DNA: TGTGCCAGCAGCTTGGGGTCACATACAGATACGCAGTATTTT; size: NA; J: TRBJ2-3; V: TRBV5-4; length: 14; D: NA
CDR3: CASSQTGTLNEQFF; DNA: TGTGCCAGCAGCCAGACCGGGACTCTTAATGAGCAGTTCTTC; size: NA; J: TRBJ2-1; V: TRBV7-9; length: 14; D: NA
CDR3: CASSKAGTSVYNEQFF; DNA: TGCGCCAGCAGTAAAGCAGGGACTAGCGTCTACAATGAGCAGTTCTTC; size: NA; J: TRBJ2-1; V: TRBV4-1; length: 16; D: TRBD2
CDR3: CASSRIGQSGDQPQHF; DNA: TGTGCCAGTAGCCGTATAGGACAATCGGGGGATCAGCCCCAGCATTTT; size: NA; J: TRBJ1-5; V: TRBV19; length: 16; D: NA
CDR3: CASSSVANEKLFF; DNA: TGTGCCTCCTCATCGGTGGCTAATGAAAAACTGTTTTTT; size: NA; J: TRBJ1-4; V: TRBV10-3; length: 13; D: NA
CDR3: CASNSRANTGELFF; DNA: TGTGCCAGCAATTCCAGGGCGAACACCGGGGAGCTGTTTTTT; size: NA; J: TRBJ2-2; V: TRBV5-4; length: 14; D: NA
CDR3: CASSLNWGGAGEKLFF; DNA: TGCGCCAGCAGCCTGAATTGGGGTGGGGCAGGTGAAAAACTGTTTTTT; size: NA; J: TRBJ1-4; V: TRBV4-3; length: 16; D: NA
CDR3: CASSDFYNEQFF; DNA: TGTGCCAGTTCGGACTTCTACAATGAGCAGTTCTTC; size: NA; J: TRBJ2-1; V: TRBV19; length: 12; D: NA
CDR3: CASSIAPGTGGGYTF; DNA: TGTGCCAGTAGTATAGCCCCAGGGACAGGGGGCGGCTACACCTTC; size: NA; J: TRBJ1-2; V: TRBV19; length: 15; D: TRBD1
CDR3: CAWKPSYNEQFF; DNA: TGTGCCTGGAAGCCCTCCTACAATGAGCAGTTCTTC; size: NA; J: TRBJ2-1; V: TRBV30; length: 12; D: NA
CDR3: CATGRQGGSPLHF; DNA: TGTGCCACCGGAAGACAGGGGGGATCACCCCTCCACTTT; size: NA; J: TRBJ1-6; V: TRBV10-3; length: 13; D: TRBD1
CDR3: CASSVFSDGLSGNTIYF; DNA: TGTGCCAGCAGCGTCTTTTCGGACGGACTCTCTGGAAACACCATATATTTT; size: NA; J: TRBJ1-3; V: TRBV9; length: 17; D: NA
CDR3: CASSPVGTAFNEQYF; DNA: TGTGCCAGTAGTCCGGTCGGGACAGCATTTAACGAGCAGTACTTC; size: NA; J: TRBJ2-7; V: TRBV19; length: 15; D: TRBD1
CDR3: CASSPSTLGYGYTF; DNA: TGTGCCAGCAGCCCCTCGACACTAGGCTATGGCTACACCTTC; size: NA; J: TRBJ1-2; V: TRBV5-5; length: 14; D: NA
CDR3: CASSSPGKPTGELFF; DNA: TGTGCCAGCAGCTCTCCCGGGAAACCCACCGGGGAGCTGTTTTTT; size: NA; J: TRBJ2-2; V: TRBV5-5; length: 15; D: NA
CDR3: CASSTTRDNEQFF; DNA: TGTGCCAGCTCAACAACTAGAGACAATGAGCAGTTCTTC; size: NA; J: TRBJ2-1; V: TRBV18; length: 13; D: NA
CDR3: CASSEGRGAQPQHF; DNA: TGTGCCAGCAGTGAAGGCAGGGGTGCTCAGCCCCAGCATTTT; size: NA; J: TRBJ1-5; V: TRBV2; length: 14; D: NA
CDR3: CASSQGTGGAFEAFF; DNA: TGTGCCAGCAGCCAAGGGACAGGGGGCGCGTTTGAAGCTTTCTTT; size: NA; J: TRBJ1-1; V: TRBV4-2; length: 15; D: TRBD1
CDR3: CASSYGQGVPYEQYF; DNA: TGTGCCAGCAGTTACGGACAGGGGGTTCCCTACGAGCAGTACTTC; size: NA; J: TRBJ2-7; V: TRBV6-5; length: 15; D: TRBD1
CDR3: CASSQSHINEKLFF; DNA: TGTGCCAGCAGTCAATCCCACATTAATGAAAAACTGTTTTTT; size: NA; J: TRBJ1-4; V: TRBV28; length: 14; D: NA
CDR3: CASSVSSGGTYEQYF; DNA: TGTGCCAGCAGCGTCTCTAGCGGGGGAACCTACGAGCAGTACTTC; size: NA; J: TRBJ2-7; V: TRBV9; length: 15; D: TRBD2
CDR3: CASSLDRARPSAPDTQYF; DNA: TGTGCCAGCAGCTTAGACAGGGCCAGGCCCTCGGCTCCAGATACGCAGTATTTT; size: NA; J: TRBJ2-3; V: TRBV7-9; length: 18; D: NA
CDR3: CASSFLGQGSGTQYF; DNA: TGTGCCAGCAGCTTCCTCGGACAGGGGTCCGGGACCCAGTACTTC; size: NA; J: TRBJ2-5; V: TRBV13; length: 15; D: TRBD1
CDR3: CASSQAGNYYEQYF; DNA: TGTGCCAGCAGCCAAGCCGGGAACTACTACGAGCAGTACTTC; size: NA; J: TRBJ2-7; V: TRBV3-1/TRBV3-2; length: 14; D: NA
CDR3: CSVGGDTEAFF; DNA: TGCAGCGTTGGGGGGGATACTGAAGCTTTCTTT; size: NA; J: TRBJ1-1; V: TRBV29-1; length: 11; D: NA
CDR3: CASSQAGSDRFAYNEQFF; DNA: TGTGCCAGCAGCCAAGCCGGTAGCGACCGCTTTGCCTACAATGAGCAGTTCTTC; size: NA; J: TRBJ2-1; V: TRBV3-1/TRBV3-2; length: 18; D: NA
CDR3: CSVGDSLSYEQYF; DNA: TGCAGCGTCGGGGACAGCCTTAGCTACGAGCAGTACTTC; size: NA; J: TRBJ2-7; V: TRBV29-1; length: 13; D: TRBD1
CDR3: CASSPTGSSGYTF; DNA: TGTGCCAGCTCACCTACAGGGTCGTCTGGCTACACCTTC; size: NA; J: TRBJ1-2; V: TRBV18; length: 13; D: NA
CDR3: CASSKQILQETQYF; DNA: TGTGCCAGTAGTAAACAGATTCTCCAAGAGACCCAGTACTTC; size: NA; J: TRBJ2-5; V: TRBV19; length: 14; D: NA
CDR3: CASSHRQGVRPEQYF; DNA: TGTGCCAGCAGTCACAGACAGGGAGTCAGGCCTGAGCAGTACTTC; size: NA; J: TRBJ2-7; V: TRBV28; length: 15; D: TRBD1